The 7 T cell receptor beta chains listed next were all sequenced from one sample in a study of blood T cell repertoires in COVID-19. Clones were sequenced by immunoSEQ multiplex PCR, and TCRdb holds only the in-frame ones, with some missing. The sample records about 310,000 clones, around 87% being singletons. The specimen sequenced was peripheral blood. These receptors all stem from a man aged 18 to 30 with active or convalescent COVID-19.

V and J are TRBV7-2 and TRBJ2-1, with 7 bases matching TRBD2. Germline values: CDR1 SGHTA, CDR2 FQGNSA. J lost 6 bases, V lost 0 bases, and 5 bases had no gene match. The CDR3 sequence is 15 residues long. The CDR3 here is CASSLAGEGSNEQFF. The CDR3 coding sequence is TGTGCCAGCAGCTTAGCCGGGGAGGGGAGCAATGAGCAGTTCTTC.

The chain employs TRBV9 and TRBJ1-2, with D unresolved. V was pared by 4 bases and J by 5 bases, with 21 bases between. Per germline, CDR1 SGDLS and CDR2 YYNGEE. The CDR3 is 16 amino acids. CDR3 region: CASSPHPREAEYGYTF. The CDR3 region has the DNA TGTGCCAGCAGCCCCCACCCCCGGGAGGCGGAATATGGCTACACCTTC.

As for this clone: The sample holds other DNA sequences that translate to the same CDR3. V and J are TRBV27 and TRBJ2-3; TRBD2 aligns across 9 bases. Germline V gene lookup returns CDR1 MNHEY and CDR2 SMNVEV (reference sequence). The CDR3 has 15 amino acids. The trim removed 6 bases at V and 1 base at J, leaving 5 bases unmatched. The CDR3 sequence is CASSFRTSGTDTQYF. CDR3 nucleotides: TGTGCCAGCAGCTTCAGGACTAGCGGCACAGATACGCAGTATTTT.

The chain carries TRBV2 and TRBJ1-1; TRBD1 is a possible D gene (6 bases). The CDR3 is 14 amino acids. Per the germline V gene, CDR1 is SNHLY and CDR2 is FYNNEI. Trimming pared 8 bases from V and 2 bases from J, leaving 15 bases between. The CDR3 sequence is CASSAQGSNTEAFF. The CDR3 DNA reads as TGTGCCAGCTCTGCGCAGGGGTCAAACACTGAAGCTTTCTTT.

The CDR3 DNA reads as TGTGCTAGTGGTTTGACTAGCGGTTACGAGCAGTACTTC. Amino acid sequence: CASGLTSGYEQYF. The V and J genes are TRBV12-5 and TRBJ2-7; TRBD2 aligns across 8 bases. This CDR3 region has 13 residues. Germline CDR1 is LGHNT and CDR2 is FRNRAP. After removal of 2 bases from V and 4 bases from J, the junction contained 1 base not matched to a gene.

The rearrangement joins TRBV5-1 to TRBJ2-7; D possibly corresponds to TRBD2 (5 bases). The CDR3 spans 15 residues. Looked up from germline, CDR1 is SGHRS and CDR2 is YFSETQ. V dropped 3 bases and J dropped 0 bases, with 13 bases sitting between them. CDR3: CASSYGITSSYEQYF. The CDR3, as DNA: TGCGCCAGCAGCTATGGGATAACTAGCTCCTACGAGCAGTACTTC.

For the CDR3, the DNA is TGTGCCAGCAGCACTCGTGGCGGGAGCTCCTACAATGAGCAGTTCTTC. Protein product: CASSTRGGSSYNEQFF. V usage is TRBV7-9 and J usage is TRBJ2-1, with TRBD2 identical over 7 bases. The ends lost 5 bases at V and 0 bases at J; junction bases unmatched: 7. This CDR3 has 16 amino acids. Germline CDR1 and CDR2: SEHNR and FQNEAQ (reference sequence).